These T cell receptor beta chains were read from a single sample in a study of CD8 T cells in ankylosing spondylitis. MiXCR was run by TCRdb on the 5' RACE reads, yielding one entry per CDR3 protein. The profile shows under 250,000 distinct CDR3 sequences, 8% to 9% of them singletons. Sequencing was done on a sample of blood, either unsorted or a sorted T cell fraction (not recorded which). Receptor source: a female donor with ankylosing spondylitis or in good health (not recorded which). Each CDR3 is given with its conserved first and last residue. D genes are given only for firm matches. Expanded clones get a size class; other rows say once, few or many, or leave the size out.

cdr3_length,d_call,j_call,v_call,clone_size,cdr3_nt,cdr3_aa
13,.,TRBJ2-3,TRBV6-6,many,TGTGCCAGCACCCAGGGGATAATGGATACGCAGTATTTT,CASTQGIMDTQYF
19,TRBD2,TRBJ2-5,TRBV5-4,.,TGTGCCAGCAGCTTGGGGGGGACTAGCGGGAGAAATCCTCAAGAGACCCAGTACTTC,CASSLGGTSGRNPQETQYF
15,.,TRBJ1-2,TRBV7-2,many,TGTGCCAGCAGCTTAGAAGCGGACCCCTCTTATGGCTACACCTTC,CASSLEADPSYGYTF
13,.,TRBJ2-1,TRBV9,many,TGTGCCAGCAGCGTAGCTGCAGGCTATGAGCAGTTCTTC,CASSVAAGYEQFF
14,TRBD1,TRBJ2-7,TRBV20-1,many,TGCAGTGCATCGGGACAGGGGGGGTCCTACGAGCAGTACTTC,CSASGQGGSYEQYF
14,.,TRBJ1-5,TRBV14,many,TGTGCCAGCAGCCCCACAGGGTACAATCAGCCCCAGCATTTT,CASSPTGYNQPQHF
14,.,TRBJ1-4,TRBV19,few,TGTGCCAGCTCTTTCAGGGCAACTAATGAAAAACTGTTTTTT,CASSFRATNEKLFF
15,TRBD2,TRBJ2-1,TRBV10-1,many,TGCGCCAGCAGTGAGGGGCTAGCGGGAGGGGCTGAGCAGTTCTTC,CASSEGLAGGAEQFF
16,TRBD2,TRBJ2-7,TRBV14,many,TGTGCCAGCAGCCCTCGGAGGGGGACTAGCTACTACGAGCAGTACTTC,CASSPRRGTSYYEQYF
16,.,TRBJ2-4,TRBV20-1,few,TGCAGTGCTAGAAGGGCCGTGGGGCTAGCCGGAAACATTCAGTACTTC,CSARRAVGLAGNIQYF
15,.,TRBJ2-3,TRBV7-9,few,TGTGCCAGCTCTACCCTGGGTGGGAACACAGATACGCAGTATTTT,CASSTLGGNTDTQYF
13,.,TRBJ1-1,TRBV12-3/TRBV12-4,many,TGTGCCAGCAGTCTAACAGGGAACACTGAAGCTTTCTTT,CASSLTGNTEAFF
12,.,TRBJ2-1,TRBV7-2,.,TGTGCCAGCAGCCTACGACGCAGTGAGCAGTTCTTC,CASSLRRSEQFF
14,.,TRBJ1-3,TRBV5-6,many,TGTGCCAGCAGCGCGACGATCCAGGGAAACACCATATATTTT,CASSATIQGNTIYF
11,.,TRBJ1-1,TRBV19,.,TGTGCCAGTAGAGGAAGTATTGAAGCTTTCTTT,CASRGSIEAFF
15,.,TRBJ2-1,TRBV18,few,TGTGCCAGCTCCGACGGTGGGCCTCCTTACAATGAGCAGTTCTTC,CASSDGGPPYNEQFF
12,.,TRBJ2-5,TRBV5-1,many,TGCGCCAGCAGCTATTATGAAGAGACCCAGTACTTC,CASSYYEETQYF
14,.,TRBJ1-1,TRBV12-3/TRBV12-4,many,TGTGCCAGCAGCCCTCCTGGGGGATTCGGTGAAGCTTTCTTT,CASSPPGGFGEAFF
14,TRBD2,TRBJ2-3,TRBV7-2,few,TGTGCCAGCAGCTTAGGACTAGCGGGAGTGGTGCAGTATTTT,CASSLGLAGVVQYF
15,.,TRBJ1-2,TRBV7-9,few,TGTGCCAGCAGCTTAGTGCCAGGGGCTAACTATGGCTACACCTTC,CASSLVPGANYGYTF
16,.,TRBJ2-3,TRBV6-1,.,TGTGCCAGCAGCGCCACTGGGTCCCCAAGCACAGATACGCAGTATTTT,CASSATGSPSTDTQYF
15,.,TRBJ1-2,TRBV21-1,many,TGTGCCAGCAGCAAAGGGGGTGGACAGGGAGATGGCTACACCTTC,CASSKGGGQGDGYTF
15,.,TRBJ2-3,TRBV3-1,many,TGTGCCAGCAGCCCCGGGGGCTCACGCACAGATACGCAGTATTTT,CASSPGGSRTDTQYF
15,.,TRBJ1-5,TRBV2,many,TGTGCCAGCAGTGAGAGGGGCGGGGGGGTTCAGCCCCAGCATTTT,CASSERGGGVQPQHF
14,.,TRBJ2-2,TRBV28,once,TGTGCCAGCAGTTCTCCCCAAGACTGGAGGGAGCTGTTTTTT,CASSSPQDWRELFF
18,TRBD2,TRBJ2-6,TRBV3-1,.,TGTGCCAGCAGCCAAGGGCTAGCGGGAGGATCTGGGGCCAACGTCCTGACTTTC,CASSQGLAGGSGANVLTF
15,TRBD2,TRBJ2-1,TRBV6-5,many,TGTGCCAGCAGTTACGAGGGACTAGCGGGCAATGAGCAGTTCTTC,CASSYEGLAGNEQFF
17,TRBD1,TRBJ1-1,TRBV6-5,many,TGTGCCAGCACCATGGGGAAAAGACCGGGACAGGGGACTGAAGCTTTCTTT,CASTMGKRPGQGTEAFF
14,.,TRBJ2-1,TRBV13,.,TGTGCCAGCAGCTTAAAGATTTACTCCAATGAGCAGTTCTTC,CASSLKIYSNEQFF
13,.,TRBJ2-1,TRBV7-9,many,TGTGCCAGCAGCTCCACCCTTCGTTATGAGCAGTTCTTC,CASSSTLRYEQFF
16,TRBD2,TRBJ2-2,TRBV6-1,many,TGTGCCAGCAGACCCCGGACTAGCGGGAACACCGGGGAGCTGTTTTTT,CASRPRTSGNTGELFF
15,TRBD2,TRBJ2-5,TRBV20-1,many,TGCAGTGCTAGAGATCGAGCGGGGAGCCAAGAGACCCAGTACTTC,CSARDRAGSQETQYF
15,TRBD1,TRBJ1-1,TRBV7-8,many,TGTGCCAGCAGCTTAACCGGACAGGGGCGAACTGAAGCTTTCTTT,CASSLTGQGRTEAFF
16,.,TRBJ2-1,TRBV5-1,many,TGCGCCAGCAGCAAACCAGGCCTCCTGGTTGTCGATGAGCAGTTCTTC,CASSKPGLLVVDEQFF
13,.,TRBJ1-1,TRBV20-1,many,TGCAGTGCTAGGATACAATTGAACACTGAAGCTTTCTTT,CSARIQLNTEAFF
19,.,TRBJ2-6,TRBV5-1,many,TGCGCCAGCAGCTCTACTCGGACTGGACCGAGCTCTGGGGCCAACGTCCTGACTTTC,CASSSTRTGPSSGANVLTF
14,.,TRBJ2-5,TRBV29-1,.,TGCAGCGTTGAAGATCAACAGGGCGGCGAGACCCAGTACTTC,CSVEDQQGGETQYF
15,.,TRBJ2-4,TRBV12-3/TRBV12-4,many,TGTGCCAGCACCTCGACAGGTCTCACCAAAAACATTCAGTACTTC,CASTSTGLTKNIQYF
14,.,TRBJ2-3,TRBV4-3,many,TGCGCCAGCAGCCAAGACCCGGGACAACCTACGCAGTATTTT,CASSQDPGQPTQYF
15,.,TRBJ2-2,TRBV24-1,many,TGTGCCACCAGTGGAGATAGCGGTGTCCCCGGGGAGCTGTTTTTT,CATSGDSGVPGELFF
14,.,TRBJ2-7,TRBV24-1,many,TGTGCCACCAGCCCGGGGCGGGGTTCCTACGAGCAGTACTTC,CATSPGRGSYEQYF
14,.,TRBJ2-3,TRBV6-1,.,TGTGCCAGCAGCGGGACATATAGCACAGATACGCAGTATTTT,CASSGTYSTDTQYF
13,.,TRBJ2-2,TRBV24-1,many,TGTGCCACCAGTGATAGGGTGAGCGGGGAGCTGTTTTTT,CATSDRVSGELFF
15,.,TRBJ2-7,TRBV4-3,many,TGCGCCAGCAGCCAAGATGTAGCCAGATCCTACGAGCAGTACTTC,CASSQDVARSYEQYF
18,.,TRBJ1-6,TRBV20-1,many,TGCAGTGCTAGCTCGGACAGCACCACAAGCTCCTATAATTCACCCCTCCACTTT,CSASSDSTTSSYNSPLHF
13,.,TRBJ2-1,TRBV11-2,many,TGTGCCAGCAGCTTAGCCCAGGATCCCGGGCGGTTCTTC,CASSLAQDPGRFF
14,.,TRBJ2-7,TRBV4-1,many,TGCGCCAGCAGCCAATACCGGGAAGCGCAGGGACAGTACTTC,CASSQYREAQGQYF
15,.,TRBJ1-1,TRBV5-1,many,TGCGCCAGCAGCTTGGATGGGAGCCGGGGCGCTGAAGCTTTCTTT,CASSLDGSRGAEAFF
16,.,TRBJ2-2,TRBV18,few,TGTGCCAGCTCACCAGTGGACATATCGAACACCGGGGAGCTGTTTTTT,CASSPVDISNTGELFF
12,.,TRBJ2-5,TRBV10-1,many,TGCGCCAGCAGTGAAAACCGCGAGACCCAGTACTTC,CASSENRETQYF
14,.,TRBJ1-1,TRBV7-3,many,TGTGCCAGCAGCTTAACGGCAGGGCGGCCTGAAGCTTTCTTT,CASSLTAGRPEAFF
15,TRBD2,TRBJ2-1,TRBV20-1,many,TGCAGTGCTACCCAACTAGCGGGAGGGCCCCATGAGCAGTTCTTC,CSATQLAGGPHEQFF
13,.,TRBJ2-3,TRBV5-5,many,TGTGCCAGCAGCTTGTACAATGAAGATACGCAGTATTTT,CASSLYNEDTQYF
14,.,TRBJ2-1,TRBV6-2/TRBV6-3,few,TGTGCCAGCAGTTACCCTGGGGGCTACAATGAGCAGTTCTTC,CASSYPGGYNEQFF
16,TRBD2,TRBJ2-3,TRBV10-2,.,TGCGCCAGCAGTGAGACACTAGCGGGAGGACGAGATACGCAGTATTTT,CASSETLAGGRDTQYF